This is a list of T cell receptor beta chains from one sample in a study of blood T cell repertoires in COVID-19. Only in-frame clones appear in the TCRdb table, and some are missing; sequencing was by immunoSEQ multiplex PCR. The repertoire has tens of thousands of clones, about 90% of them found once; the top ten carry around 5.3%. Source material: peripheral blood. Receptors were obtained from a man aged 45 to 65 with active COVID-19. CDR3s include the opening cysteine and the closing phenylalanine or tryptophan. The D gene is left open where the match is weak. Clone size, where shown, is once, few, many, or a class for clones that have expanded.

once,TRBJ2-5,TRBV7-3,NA,TGTGCCAGCAGCTTAGAACCCCACCTGGAGGAGACCCAGTACTTC,CASSLEPHLEETQYF
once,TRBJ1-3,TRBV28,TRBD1,TGTGCCAGCAGTTCCTACGGGGACAGGGGTTTGGTTGGAAACACCATATATTTT,CASSSYGDRGLVGNTIYF
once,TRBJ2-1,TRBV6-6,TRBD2,TGTGCCAGCAGCCGGACTAGCTACAATGAGCAGTTCTTC,CASSRTSYNEQFF
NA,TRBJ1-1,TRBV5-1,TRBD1,TGCGCCAGTAGAGGTCGACAGGGAACGAACACTGAAGCTTTCTTT,CASRGRQGTNTEAFF
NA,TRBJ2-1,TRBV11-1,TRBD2,TGTGCCAGCAGCTTAGAGTACGGGGGGTGGAACAATGAGCAGTTCTTC,CASSLEYGGWNNEQFF
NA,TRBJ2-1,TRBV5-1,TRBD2,TGCGCCAGCAGGGCTAGCGGGATCGAGCAGTTCTTC,CASRASGIEQFF
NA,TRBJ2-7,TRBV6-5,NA,TGTGCCAGCAGCCCCACATCCTATACCGGGTGGTACTTC,CASSPTSYTGWYF
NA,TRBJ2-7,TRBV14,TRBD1,TGTGCCAGCAGCCGGGGAGCGGGGACAGGGGTCTACGAGCAGTACTTC,CASSRGAGTGVYEQYF
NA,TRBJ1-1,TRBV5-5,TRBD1,TGTGCCAGCAGCCCCCGGGACAGGGGGCAGTACACTGAAGCTTTCTTT,CASSPRDRGQYTEAFF
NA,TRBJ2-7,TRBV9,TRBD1,TGTGCCAGCACTCCGGGACAGGATCGCTCCTACGAGCAGTACTTC,CASTPGQDRSYEQYF
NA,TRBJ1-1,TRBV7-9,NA,TGTGCCAGCAGCCCCGGGGGGGGTTCAACTGAAGCTTTCTTT,CASSPGGGSTEAFF
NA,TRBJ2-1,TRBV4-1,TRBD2,TGCGCCAGCAGCCCCCAGGGACTAGCGGGAGTTATTGTGTCCTACAATGAGCAGTTCTTC,CASSPQGLAGVIVSYNEQFF
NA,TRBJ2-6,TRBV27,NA,TGTGCCAGCAGTTTATCGGCACCCCAACAGGACGGGGCCAACGTCCTGACTTTC,CASSLSAPQQDGANVLTF
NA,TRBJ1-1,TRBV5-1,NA,TGCGCCAGCAGCGGGGCCGGTTTCGCTGAAGCTTTCTTT,CASSGAGFAEAFF
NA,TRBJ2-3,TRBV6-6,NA,TGTGCCAGCAGAAGGGAAGGAGGGACAGATACGCAGTATTTT,CASRREGGTDTQYF
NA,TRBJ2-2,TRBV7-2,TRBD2,TGTGCCAGCAGCTCCGGGACTACGAACACCGGGGAGCTGTTTTTT,CASSSGTTNTGELFF
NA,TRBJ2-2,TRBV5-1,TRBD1,TGCGCCAGCAGTCTCGGACAGGGTAACACCGGGGAGCTGTTTTTT,CASSLGQGNTGELFF
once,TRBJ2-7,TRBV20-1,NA,TGCAGTGCTAGCCACTTCTACGAGCAGTACTTC,CSASHFYEQYF
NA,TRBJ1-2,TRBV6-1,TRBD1,TGTGCCAGCAGTGAAGTAGTGACAGGGGTGGGTGGCTACACCTTC,CASSEVVTGVGGYTF
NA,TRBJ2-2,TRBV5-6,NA,TGTGCCAGCAGCGTTGGTGGCGGCAACACCGGGGAGCTGTTTTTT,CASSVGGGNTGELFF
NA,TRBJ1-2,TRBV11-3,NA,TGTGCCAGCAGCTTAGAGGCAGGGCCCTATGGCTACACCTTC,CASSLEAGPYGYTF
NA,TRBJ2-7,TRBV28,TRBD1,TGTGCCAGCAGTTTGTTTTACAGGGGATACGAGCAGTACTTC,CASSLFYRGYEQYF
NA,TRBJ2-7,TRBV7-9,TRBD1,TGTGCCAGCAGCCCCAGCTCCGGGACAGGGTTCTACGAGCAGTACTTC,CASSPSSGTGFYEQYF
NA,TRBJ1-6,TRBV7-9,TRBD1,TGTGCCAGCAGCTTACAGGGGGCTGGAAATTCACCCCTCCACTTT,CASSLQGAGNSPLHF
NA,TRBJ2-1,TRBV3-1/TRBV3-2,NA,TGTGCCAGCAGTCCCCTGGGCGGGACGTACAATGAGCAGTTCTTC,CASSPLGGTYNEQFF
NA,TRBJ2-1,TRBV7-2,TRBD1,TGTGCCAGCAGCTTAGTCGGGACAGATTACAATGAGCAGTTCTTC,CASSLVGTDYNEQFF
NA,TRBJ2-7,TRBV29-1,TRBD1,TGCAGCGTCGGACAGGGTCGGGGAAGCGACGAGCAGTACTTC,CSVGQGRGSDEQYF
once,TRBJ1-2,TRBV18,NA,TGTGCCAGCTCACCAGCAGCGGACGGCTATGGCTACACCTTC,CASSPAADGYGYTF
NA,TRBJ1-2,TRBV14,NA,TGTGCCAGCAGCCAAGCCGGAGTGTATGGCTACACCTTC,CASSQAGVYGYTF
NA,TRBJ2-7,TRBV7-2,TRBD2,TGTGCCAGCAGCTTTACTAGCGGAAGCTCCTACGAGCAGTACTTC,CASSFTSGSSYEQYF
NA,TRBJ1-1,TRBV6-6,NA,TGTGCCAGCAGTCCTTATCAGGGAGGGACTGAAGCTTTCTTT,CASSPYQGGTEAFF
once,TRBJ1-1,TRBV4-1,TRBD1,TGCGCCAGCAGCCAAGTTCCTCAGACAGGGAAAGGCACTGAAGCTTTCTTT,CASSQVPQTGKGTEAFF
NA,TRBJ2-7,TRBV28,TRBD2,TGTGCCAGCAGTCCATTAAGGACTAGCGGGAGGGCCACTGCCTACGAGCAGTACTTC,CASSPLRTSGRATAYEQYF
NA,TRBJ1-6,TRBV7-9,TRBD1,TGTGCCAGCAGGGGGACAGGGGATAATTCACCCCTCCACTTT,CASRGTGDNSPLHF
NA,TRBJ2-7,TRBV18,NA,TGTGCCAGCTCACCCCAGGGAACCTACGAGCAGTACTTC,CASSPQGTYEQYF
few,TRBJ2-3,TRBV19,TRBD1,TGTGCCAGTAGTATAGGCCGGGACAGGGGGCGAGGTACGCAGTATTTT,CASSIGRDRGRGTQYF
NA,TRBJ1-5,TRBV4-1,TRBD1,TGCGCCAGCAGCCTAGCCTTGACAGGGGGAGACAATCAGCCCCAGCATTTT,CASSLALTGGDNQPQHF
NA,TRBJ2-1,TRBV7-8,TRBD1,TGTGCCAGCAGCTTAACCGGGACAGGGGTAAATGAGCAGTTCTTC,CASSLTGTGVNEQFF
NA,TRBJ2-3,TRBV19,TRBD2,TGTGCCAGTAGTCCCACGAGGGACTTGGGGAGGGGCTTCACAGATACGCAGTATTTT,CASSPTRDLGRGFTDTQYF
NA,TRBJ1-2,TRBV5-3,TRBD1,TGTGCCAGAAGCGCAAAACAGGGGGCGCACAATGGCTACACCTTC,CARSAKQGAHNGYTF
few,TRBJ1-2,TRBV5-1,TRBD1,TGCGCCAGCAGCTTGGAGGGACAGGGTCCCTATGGCTACACCTTC,CASSLEGQGPYGYTF
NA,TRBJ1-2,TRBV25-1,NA,TGTGCCAGCAGTCGTCAGAACTATGGCTACACCTTC,CASSRQNYGYTF
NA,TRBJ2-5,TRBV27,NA,TGTGCCAGCAGTTTTTCGGGAGAAGAGACCCAGTACTTC,CASSFSGEETQYF
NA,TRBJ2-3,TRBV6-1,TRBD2,TGTGCCAGCAGTGAAATATATGGGACTAGCAGGAATACGCAGTATTTT,CASSEIYGTSRNTQYF
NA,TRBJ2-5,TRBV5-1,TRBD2,TGCGCCAGCAGCCCCGGACTAGCGGGAACCTCCGGGGAGACCCAGTACTTC,CASSPGLAGTSGETQYF
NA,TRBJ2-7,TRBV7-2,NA,TGTGCCAGCAGCGCCTCCGGGATGATCTACGAGCAGTACTTC,CASSASGMIYEQYF
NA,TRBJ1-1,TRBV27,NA,TGTGCCAGCAGTTTGACTAGCTCCCCGGGCAGGGATAAAACTGAAGCTTTCTTT,CASSLTSSPGRDKTEAFF
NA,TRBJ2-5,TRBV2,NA,TGTGCCAGCAGTCCGCGTGAGACCCAGTACTTC,CASSPRETQYF
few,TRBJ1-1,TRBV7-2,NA,TGTGCCAGCAGGTGGCCGGGACAGAACACTGAAGCTTTCTTT,CASRWPGQNTEAFF
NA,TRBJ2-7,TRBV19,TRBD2,TGTGCCAGTAGTGCAACTAGCGGGAGGCCCTACGAGCAGTACTTC,CASSATSGRPYEQYF
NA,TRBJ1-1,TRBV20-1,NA,TGCAGTGCTAGCTCTCAGATAATAGCTTTCTTT,CSASSQIIAFF
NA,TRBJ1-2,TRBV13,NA,TGTGCCAGCAGCCCCCCGTTAGAGGGCTACACCTTC,CASSPPLEGYTF
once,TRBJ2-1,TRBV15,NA,TGTGCCACCAGGACGGGACAAACCTACAATGAGCAGTTCTTC,CATRTGQTYNEQFF
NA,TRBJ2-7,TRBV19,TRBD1,TGTGCCAGTAGTACGACAGGGTACAACGAGCAGTACTTC,CASSTTGYNEQYF
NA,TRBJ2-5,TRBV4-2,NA,TGTGCCAGCAGCCAAGGAACAGGGAACCAAGAGACCCAGTACTTC,CASSQGTGNQETQYF
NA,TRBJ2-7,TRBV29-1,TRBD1,TGCAGCGTTGAAGATAGGGGACAGACGACCTACGAGCAGTACTTC,CSVEDRGQTTYEQYF
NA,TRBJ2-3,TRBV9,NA,TGTGCCAGCAGCTCCAGACAGACCACAGATACGCAGTATTTT,CASSSRQTTDTQYF